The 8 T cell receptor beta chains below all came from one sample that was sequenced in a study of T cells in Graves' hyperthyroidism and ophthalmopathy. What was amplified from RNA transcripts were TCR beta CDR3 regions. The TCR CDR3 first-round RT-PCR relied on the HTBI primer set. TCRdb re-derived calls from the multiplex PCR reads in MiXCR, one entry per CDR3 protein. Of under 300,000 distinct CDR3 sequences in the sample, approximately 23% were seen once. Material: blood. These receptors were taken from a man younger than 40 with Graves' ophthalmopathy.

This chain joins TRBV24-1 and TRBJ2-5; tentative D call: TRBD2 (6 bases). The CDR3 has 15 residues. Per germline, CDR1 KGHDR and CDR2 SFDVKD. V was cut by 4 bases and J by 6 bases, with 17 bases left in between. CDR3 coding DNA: TGTGCCACCAGTGACGGGGACCTTGGAGGGCAGACCCAGTACTTC. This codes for CATSDGDLGGQTQYF.

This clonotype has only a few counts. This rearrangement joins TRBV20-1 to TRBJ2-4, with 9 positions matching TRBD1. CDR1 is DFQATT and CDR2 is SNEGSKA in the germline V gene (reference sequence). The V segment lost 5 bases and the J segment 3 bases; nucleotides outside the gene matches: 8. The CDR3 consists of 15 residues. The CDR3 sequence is CSASGTGRVKNIQYF. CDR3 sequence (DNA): TGCAGTGCTTCCGGGACAGGGAGAGTCAAAAACATTCAGTACTTC.

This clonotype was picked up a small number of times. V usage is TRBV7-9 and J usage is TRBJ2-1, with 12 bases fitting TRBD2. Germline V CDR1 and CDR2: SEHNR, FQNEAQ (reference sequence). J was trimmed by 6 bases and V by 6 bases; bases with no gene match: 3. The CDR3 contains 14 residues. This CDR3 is CASRPGLAGNEQFF. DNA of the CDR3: TGTGCCAGCAGGCCGGGACTAGCGGGCAATGAGCAGTTCTTC.

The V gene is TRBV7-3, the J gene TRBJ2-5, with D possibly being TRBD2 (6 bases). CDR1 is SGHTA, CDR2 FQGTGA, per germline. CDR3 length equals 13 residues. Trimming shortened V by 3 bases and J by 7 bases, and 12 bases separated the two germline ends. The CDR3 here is CASSFRYGGTQYF. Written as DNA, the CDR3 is TGTGCCAGCAGCTTCCGGTACGGGGGGACCCAGTACTTC.

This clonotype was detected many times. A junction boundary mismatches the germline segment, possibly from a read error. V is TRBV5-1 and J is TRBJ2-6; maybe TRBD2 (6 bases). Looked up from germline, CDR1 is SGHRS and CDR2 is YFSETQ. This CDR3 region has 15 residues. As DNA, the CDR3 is TGTGCCAGCAGCTTCGGGGGCTCTGGGGCCAACGTCCTGACTTTC. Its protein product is CASSFGGSGANVLTF. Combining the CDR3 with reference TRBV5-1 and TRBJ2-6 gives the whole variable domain KAGVTQTPRYLIKTRGQQVTLSCSPISGHRSVSWYQQTPGQGLQFLFEYFSETQRNKGNFPGRFSGRQFSNSRSEMNVSTLELGDSALYLCASSFGGSGANVLTFGAGSRLTVL.

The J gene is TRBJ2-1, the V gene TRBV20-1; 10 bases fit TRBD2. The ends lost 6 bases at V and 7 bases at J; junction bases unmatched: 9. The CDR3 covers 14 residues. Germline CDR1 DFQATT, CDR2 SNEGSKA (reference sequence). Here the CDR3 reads CSANLAGDLNEQFF. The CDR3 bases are TGCAGTGCCAACCTAGCGGGAGACCTGAATGAGCAGTTCTTC.

CDR3 DNA: TGTGCCAGCAGCGTCGGGACAGGGGGCCGGGAGACCCAGTACTTC. Its protein product is CASSVGTGGRETQYF. V gene TRBV9 combines with J gene TRBJ2-5, with 12 bases that match TRBD1. The germline V gene encodes CDR1 SGDLS and CDR2 YYNGEE. The CDR3 is 15 amino acids. Trimming removed 2 bases from V and 5 bases from J; junction bases left unmatched: 4. Complete variable domain (other parts from reference TRBV9 and TRBJ2-5): DSGVTQTPKHLITATGQRVTLRCSPRSGDLSVYWYQQSLDQGLQFLIQYYNGEERAKGNILERFSAQQFPDLHSELNLSSLELGDSALYFCASSVGTGGRETQYFGPGTRLLVL.

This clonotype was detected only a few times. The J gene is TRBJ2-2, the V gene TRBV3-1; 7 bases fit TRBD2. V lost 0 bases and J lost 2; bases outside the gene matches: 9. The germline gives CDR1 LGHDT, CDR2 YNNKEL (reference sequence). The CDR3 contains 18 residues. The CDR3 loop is CASSQDGKGLQNTGELFF. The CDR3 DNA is TGTGCCAGCAGCCAAGATGGGAAGGGACTACAAAACACCGGGGAGCTGTTTTTT.